Listed below are T cell receptor beta chains from one sample, sequenced in a study of T cell repertoires in cytomegalovirus infection. TCRdb reprocessed the reads via MiXCR and lists one record per CDR3 protein. The sample holds around 260,000 distinct CDR3 sequences; more than 20% are singletons and the top ten take roughly 14%. Sequenced: PBMCs. These receptors all stem from a human donor in good health (CMV status not recorded). Some clones in this sample may be carry-over from other donors' samples. CDR3s include the opening cysteine and the closing phenylalanine or tryptophan. Each record gives: CDR3 protein, CDR3 DNA, clone size, J gene, V gene, D gene. A D gene is named only where the DNA matches it firmly. Only part of the rows carry a size: once, few, many, or a class if the clone is expanded.

CASRGTNAEAFF	TGTGCCAGCAGAGGGACCAACGCTGAAGCTTTCTTT	NA	TRBJ1-1	TRBV3-1	NA
CASSLVSGADGYTF	TGTGCCAGCAGCTTAGTCTCAGGAGCGGATGGCTACACCTTC	NA	TRBJ1-2	TRBV11-2	NA
CASGPRGGEGVPKNIQYF	TGCGCCAGTGGCCCCCGAGGAGGGGAAGGGGTGCCCAAAAACATTCAGTACTTC	NA	TRBJ2-4	TRBV23-1	NA
CSVEDPKEPNSQYF	TGCAGCGTTGAAGATCCTAAGGAGCCTAATTCCCAGTACTTC	once	TRBJ2-5	TRBV29-1	NA
CAITAQGGQPQHF	TGTGCCATCACGGCACAGGGCGGTCAGCCCCAGCATTTT	few	TRBJ1-5	TRBV10-3	NA
CASSITGYTEAFF	TGTGCCAGTAGTATAACGGGTTACACTGAAGCTTTCTTT	many	TRBJ1-1	TRBV19	NA
CSVEISYGYTF	TGCAGCGTTGAGATCAGCTATGGCTACACCTTC	NA	TRBJ1-2	TRBV29-1	NA
CASSTTREQYF	TGTGCCAGCAGTACAACCAGGGAGCAGTACTTC	few	TRBJ2-7	TRBV28	NA
CASSYRLAGVPGELFF	TGTGCCAGCAGTTACAGGCTAGCGGGAGTTCCCGGGGAGCTGTTTTTT	NA	TRBJ2-2	TRBV6-5	TRBD2
CASSPGTDPGKLFF	TGTGCCAGCAGTCCCGGGACAGACCCCGGAAAACTGTTTTTT	few	TRBJ1-4	TRBV6-1	TRBD1
CASSAASGPLSGANVLTF	TGTGCCAGCAGCGCCGCATCGGGGCCCCTCTCTGGGGCCAACGTCCTGACTTTC	many	TRBJ2-6	TRBV7-8	NA
CASSLEQGAKQFF	TGTGCCAGCAGCTTAGAACAGGGGGCGAAGCAGTTCTTC	many	TRBJ2-1	TRBV7-9	TRBD1
CASSLEGARSPLHF	TGTGCCAGCAGCTTGGAGGGGGCTCGGTCACCCCTCCACTTT	many	TRBJ1-6	TRBV7-6	TRBD1
CASSLVDASGQPQHF	TGTGCCAGCAGTTTAGTGGACGCCAGCGGACAGCCCCAGCATTTT	few	TRBJ1-5	TRBV12-3/TRBV12-4	NA
CASSLASGIDGYTF	TGTGCCAGCAGCTTAGCATCGGGGATCGATGGCTACACCTTC	many	TRBJ1-2	TRBV7-2	NA
CASRDSSYNEQFF	TGTGCCAGCAGGGACAGCTCCTACAATGAGCAGTTCTTC	many	TRBJ2-1	TRBV2	NA
CASTFTGRGTGELFF	TGTGCCAGCACGTTTACAGGACGGGGCACCGGGGAGCTGTTTTTT	NA	TRBJ2-2	TRBV7-2	NA
CASSPLAGGGPYEQYF	TGTGCCAGCAGCCCACTAGCGGGAGGGGGACCCTACGAGCAGTACTTC	few	TRBJ2-7	TRBV7-6	TRBD2
CASSIPGLAGGELFF	TGTGCCAGTAGCATCCCGGGACTAGCGGGAGGGGAGCTGTTTTTT	NA	TRBJ2-2	TRBV19	TRBD2
CSVDGVAGGNNEQFF	TGCAGCGTTGACGGTGTAGCGGGAGGGAACAATGAGCAGTTCTTC	NA	TRBJ2-1	TRBV29-1	TRBD2
CSVARDRWEDGYTF	TGCAGCGTCGCCAGAGACAGGTGGGAGGATGGCTACACCTTC	few	TRBJ1-2	TRBV29-1	NA
CASSSRDRGSPLHF	TGTGCCAGCTCGTCCCGGGACAGGGGATCACCCCTCCACTTT	NA	TRBJ1-6	TRBV18	TRBD1
CASSLGLRGQNEQYF	TGTGCCAGCAGCTTAGGCCTTAGAGGTCAAAACGAGCAGTACTTC	many	TRBJ2-7	TRBV7-2	NA
CSVEQGVNYGYTF	TGCAGCGTTGAACAGGGAGTTAACTATGGCTACACCTTC	NA	TRBJ1-2	TRBV29-1	NA
CASKRTRNNYNSPLHF	TGTGCCAGCAAAAGAACCAGGAATAACTATAATTCACCCCTCCACTTT	few	TRBJ1-6	TRBV28	NA
CASRRDRGPNEQFF	TGTGCCAGCAGGCGGGACAGGGGGCCCAATGAGCAGTTCTTC	many	TRBJ2-1	TRBV7-2	TRBD1
CASSWDRGHGYTF	TGTGCCAGCAGTTGGGACAGGGGGCATGGCTACACCTTC	few	TRBJ1-2	TRBV27	TRBD1
CAWRTAFSSYNEQFF	TGTGCCTGGCGGACAGCCTTCAGCTCCTACAATGAGCAGTTCTTC	few	TRBJ2-1	TRBV30	NA
CAISESRSEVYGYTF	TGTGCCATCAGTGAGTCAAGATCAGAGGTCTATGGCTACACCTTC	NA	TRBJ1-2	TRBV10-3	NA
CASSRTSVFDEQFF	TGTGCCAGCAGCCGGACTAGCGTTTTCGATGAGCAGTTCTTC	few	TRBJ2-1	TRBV7-3	TRBD2
CASSSPGAGNYGYTF	TGTGCCAGCAGTTCCCCTGGGGCAGGGAACTATGGCTACACCTTC	NA	TRBJ1-2	TRBV28	NA
CASSKWTSATYNEQFF	TGTGCCAGCAGCAAATGGACTAGCGCAACCTACAATGAGCAGTTCTTC	many	TRBJ2-1	TRBV7-2	TRBD2
CASEGLSTGELFF	TGTGCCAGCGAGGGACTATCCACCGGGGAGCTGTTTTTT	many	TRBJ2-2	TRBV7-2	TRBD2
CASSYSGVSYNEQFF	TGTGCCAGCAGTTACTCAGGGGTCTCCTACAATGAGCAGTTCTTC	NA	TRBJ2-1	TRBV6-6	NA
CASILGTGTYNEQFF	TGTGCCAGCATCCTCGGGACAGGGACCTACAATGAGCAGTTCTTC	many	TRBJ2-1	TRBV7-2	TRBD1
CASSAGASSYNSPLHF	TGTGCCAGCAGTGCGGGGGCCAGCTCCTATAATTCACCCCTCCACTTT	NA	TRBJ1-6	TRBV6-1	NA
CASSLGGGASGVNEQFF	TGTGCCAGCAGCTTGGGCGGGGGGGCCTCAGGAGTCAATGAGCAGTTCTTC	NA	TRBJ2-1	TRBV5-5	TRBD2
CASSLGRVYNEQFF	TGTGCCAGCAGCTTGGGCAGGGTTTACAATGAGCAGTTCTTC	many	TRBJ2-1	TRBV7-2	NA
CASSQDRALNYGYTF	TGCGCCAGCAGCCAAGATAGGGCTCTTAACTATGGCTACACCTTC	few	TRBJ1-2	TRBV4-1	NA
CSDRGPRGDTQYF	TGCAGCGACAGGGGCCCTCGGGGAGATACGCAGTATTTT	NA	TRBJ2-3	TRBV29-1	TRBD1